This T cell receptor (beta chain) was documented in a study of Ad26.COV2.S vaccination and SARS-CoV-2 variants. Study-wide background: A COV1001 Ad26.COV2.S trial-arm participant provided the sample. Into the muscle, Ad26.COV2.S was dosed once or twice, 56 days apart.

With respect to this clone: Its specificity is not known.

The treatment denotes: around 19 received Ad26.COV2.S at low or high dose, single or two shots; about 5 received placebo; per-sample allocation not given. Material that was analyzed had been drawn on day 63 after the first vaccine or placebo injection. The individual, an adult aged 18-55 years, was a donor in Boston. TCRdb keeps only in-frame clones here, not all; method: immunoSEQ multiplex PCR. This repertoire shows some 390,000 clones, about 88% found once; its top ten account for around 2%. V lost 0 bases to trimming and J lost 9 bases, with 12 bases between them. The CDR3 has 14 residues. Germline-derived CDR1 and CDR2 are GTSNPN and SVGIG (reference sequence). Study-wide results and caveats: Post-vaccination spike-specific CD8+ and CD4+ T cell responses reportedly had substantial breadth.

Sequenced here: peripheral blood, sampled in a trial of Ad26.COV2.S vaccine versus placebo. V is TRBV30 and J is TRBJ1-6; no firm D call. The receptor's source is a person aged 18 to 59 who received the Ad26.COV2.S COVID-19 vaccine or a placebo. CDR3: CAWSVLPYASPLHF. For the CDR3, the DNA is TGTGCCTGGAGTGTATTGCCCTACGCTTCACCCCTCCACTTT.